This T cell receptor beta chain is from a study of blood T cell repertoires in COVID-19. The table came from immunoSEQ multiplex PCR; TCRdb's copy has only in-frame clones and leaves some out. The data contain roughly 410,000 clones, roughly 90% of them singletons. As regards this clone: The same CDR3 is also encoded by other DNA sequences in this sample.

Between the trimmed V and J ends, which lost 3 bases and 1 base, there was a span of 6 bases. This CDR3 has 13 residues. CDR1 and CDR2 from the germline V gene are MDHEN and SYDVKM. This rearrangement joins TRBV28 to TRBJ1-1; unclear D gene. Sample: peripheral blood. This clonotype originated in a woman in her forties with COVID-19, enrolled during active disease. CDR3 region: CASSLGRNTEAFF. Written as DNA, the CDR3 is TGTGCCAGCAGTTTGGGGAGGAACACTGAAGCTTTCTTT. Complete variable domain (other parts from reference TRBV28 and TRBJ1-1): DVKVTQSSRYLVKRTGEKVFLECVQDMDHENMFWYRQDPGLGLRLIYFSYDVKMKEKGDIPEGYSVSREKKERFSLILESASTNQTSMYLCASSLGRNTEAFFGQGTRLTVV.